Sequencing of this T cell receptor (beta chain) was carried out in a study of OX40 agonist ivuxolimab in advanced cancers. Study-wide context: Melanoma, hepatocellular carcinoma, head and neck or renal cell cancer occurred in dose-escalation patients. Participants averaged approximately 65 years of age (range about 23 to 79) and were less than 85% male.

Sampling of blood occurred at baseline, cycle 4 day 1, and cycle 7 day 1. V lost 2 bases and J lost 3, with 4 bases in between. Germline lookup yields CDR1 MDHEN and CDR2 SYDVKM. This CDR3 contains 13 residues. The table came from immunoSEQ multiplex PCR; TCRdb's copy has only in-frame clones and leaves some out. The sample lists about 15,000 clones, over 65% occurring once. This clonotype was sampled from an adult with an advanced solid tumor such as melanoma, head and neck, liver or kidney cancer. The chain uses TRBV28 and TRBJ2-2; D is ambiguous. The input for sequencing was CD4+ or CD8+ T cells sorted from blood, taken in a trial of the OX40 agonist ivuxolimab. CDR3 sequence reads: CASSLGYTGELFF. Written as DNA, the CDR3 is TGTGCCAGCAGTTTAGGGTACACCGGGGAGCTGTTTTTT.